This TCR beta chain was sequenced during a study of cytomegalovirus exposure and HLA in healthy donors. Background on the study: Within an early data release were about 90 million unique TCRs drawn from HLA-typed donors. Overall study results and limits: Solely CMV serostatus was available to characterize immune exposure. Later analysis identified a missense DCLRE1C variant that was linked to TCR beta V- and J-gene trimming. Later work associated fewer than 20,000 TCR beta sequences with HLA alleles at 0.05 false discovery rate.

With respect to this clone: Its cognate antigen is unknown.

This CDR3 region has 13 residues. Germline trimming cut 4 bases from V and 8 bases from J; bases unmatched to any gene: 3. Germline CDR1 and CDR2: SGHTA and FQGNSA. The PCR used 60 Vbeta and 13 Jbeta primers. The assay was immunoSEQ multiplex PCR, and TCRdb's table has in-frame clones only and misses some. The table includes some 150,000 clones, 55% to 70% detected once. Sequenced: PBMCs. The rearrangement links TRBV7-2 to TRBJ1-4; 8 positions match TRBD1. The receptor was derived from a woman between 25 and 40 years old in good health and CMV-seropositive. In DNA, the CDR3 is TGTGCCAGCAGCTCCAGGGGGCGGGAAAAACTGTTTTTT. Translating gives CASSSRGREKLFF.